What follows is one TCR beta chain and its context. This CDR3 comprises 12 residues. V was shortened by 3 bases and J by 3 bases, with 3 bases between the two germline ends. Germline V lookup: CDR1 MNHEY, CDR2 SMNVEV (reference sequence). The sample belongs to a study of blood T cell repertoires in COVID-19. Authors' methods: Amplifying reference gene primers gave estimates of nucleated cell counts. Clones were read by immunoSEQ multiplex PCR, and TCRdb kept only the in-frame ones, dropping some. Clone size and V and J calls were adopted from that table, with D and trimming inferred from the DNA. Of 75,000 to 100,000 clones in the sample, 80% to 90% are singletons; the top ten hold just under 20%.

Material: peripheral blood. The rearrangement links TRBV27 to TRBJ1-5, with no clear D. This TCR came from a human donor in a cohort sampled during active COVID-19. CDR3 residues: CASSFHNQPQHF. As DNA, the CDR3 is TGTGCCAGCAGTTTCCACAATCAGCCCCAGCATTTT.